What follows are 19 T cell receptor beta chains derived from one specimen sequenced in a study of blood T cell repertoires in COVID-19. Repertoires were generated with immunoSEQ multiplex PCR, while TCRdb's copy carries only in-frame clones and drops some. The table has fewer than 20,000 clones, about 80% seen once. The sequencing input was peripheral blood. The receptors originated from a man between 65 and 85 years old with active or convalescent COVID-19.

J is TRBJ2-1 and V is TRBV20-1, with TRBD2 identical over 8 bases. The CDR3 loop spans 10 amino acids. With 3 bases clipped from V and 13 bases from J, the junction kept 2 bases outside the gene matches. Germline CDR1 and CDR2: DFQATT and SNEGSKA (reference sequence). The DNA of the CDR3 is TGCAGTGCTAGTCGGGGGGGCCAGTTCTTC. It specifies CSASRGGQFF.

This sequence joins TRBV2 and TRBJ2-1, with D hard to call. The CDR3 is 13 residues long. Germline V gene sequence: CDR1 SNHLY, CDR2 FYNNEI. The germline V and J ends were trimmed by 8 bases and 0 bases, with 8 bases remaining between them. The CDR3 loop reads CASQSGSYNEQFF. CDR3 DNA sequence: TGTGCCAGCCAATCCGGCTCCTACAATGAGCAGTTCTTC.

In nucleotides, the CDR3 is TGTGCCAGCAGCCAGGGGTCCGGGGGGCCCCAGCATTTT. It encodes CASSQGSGGPQHF. V and J are TRBV14 and TRBJ1-5; tentative D call: TRBD1 (5 bases). The germline V gene encodes CDR1 SGHDN and CDR2 FVKESK. The V gene lost 3 bases and the J gene lost 9 bases, with 12 bases spanning the gap. The CDR3 is 13 amino acids.

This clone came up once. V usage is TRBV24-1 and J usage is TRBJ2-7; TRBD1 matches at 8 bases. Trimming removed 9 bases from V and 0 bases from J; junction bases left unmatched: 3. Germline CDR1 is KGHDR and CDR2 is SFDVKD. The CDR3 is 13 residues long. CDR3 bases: TGTGCCACCGGGACAGGAGGCTCCTACGAGCAGTACTTC. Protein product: CATGTGGSYEQYF.

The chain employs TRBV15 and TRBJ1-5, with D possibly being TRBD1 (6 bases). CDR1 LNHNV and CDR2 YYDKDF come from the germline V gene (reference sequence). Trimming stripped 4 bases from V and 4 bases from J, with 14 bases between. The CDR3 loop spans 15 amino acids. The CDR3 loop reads CATSKGGSANQPQHF. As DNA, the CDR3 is TGTGCCACCAGCAAAGGGGGATCGGCTAATCAGCCCCAGCATTTT.

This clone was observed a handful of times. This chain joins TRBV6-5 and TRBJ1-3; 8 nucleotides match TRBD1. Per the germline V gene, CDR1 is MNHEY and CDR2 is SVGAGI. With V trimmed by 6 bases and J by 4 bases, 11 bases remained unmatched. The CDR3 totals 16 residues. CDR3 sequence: CASRYKATGGGNTIYF. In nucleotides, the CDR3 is TGTGCCAGCAGGTACAAAGCCACAGGGGGAGGAAACACCATATATTTT.

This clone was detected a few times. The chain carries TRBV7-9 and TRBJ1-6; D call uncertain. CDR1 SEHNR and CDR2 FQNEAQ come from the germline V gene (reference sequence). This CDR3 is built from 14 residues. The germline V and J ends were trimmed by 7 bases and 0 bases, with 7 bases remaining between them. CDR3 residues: CASTEGSYNSPLHF. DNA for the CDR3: TGTGCCAGCACTGAGGGCTCCTATAATTCACCCCTCCACTTT. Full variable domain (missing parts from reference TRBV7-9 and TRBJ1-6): DTGVSQNPRHKITKRGQNVTFRCDPISEHNRLYWYRQTLGQGPEFLTYFQNEAQLEKSRLLSDRFSAERPKGSFSTLEIQRTEQGDSAMYLCASTEGSYNSPLHFGNGTRLTVT.

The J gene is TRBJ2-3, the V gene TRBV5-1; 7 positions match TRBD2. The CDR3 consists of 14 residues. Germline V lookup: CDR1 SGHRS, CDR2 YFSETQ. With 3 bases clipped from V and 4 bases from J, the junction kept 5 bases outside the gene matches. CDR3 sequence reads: CASSSGTTSDTQYF. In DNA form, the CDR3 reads TGCGCCAGCAGCTCCGGGACTACCTCAGATACGCAGTATTTT.

The CDR3 bases are TGCGCCAGCAGCTCACAGGGGAACTCCTACGAGCAGTACTTC. Amino acid sequence: CASSSQGNSYEQYF. The chain links TRBV5-1 to TRBJ2-7, with 7 bases that match TRBD1. V was clipped by 3 bases and J by 0 bases; unmatched bases: 3. Germline loops: CDR1 SGHRS, CDR2 YFSETQ. This CDR3 has 14 residues.

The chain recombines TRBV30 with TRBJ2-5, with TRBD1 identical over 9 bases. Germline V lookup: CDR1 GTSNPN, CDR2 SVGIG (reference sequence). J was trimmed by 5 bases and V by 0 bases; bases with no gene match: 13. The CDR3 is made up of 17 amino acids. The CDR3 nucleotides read TGTGCCTGGAGTGTACGACAGGGGGTCCAAACTTTGGAGACCCAGTACTTC. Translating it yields CAWSVRQGVQTLETQYF.

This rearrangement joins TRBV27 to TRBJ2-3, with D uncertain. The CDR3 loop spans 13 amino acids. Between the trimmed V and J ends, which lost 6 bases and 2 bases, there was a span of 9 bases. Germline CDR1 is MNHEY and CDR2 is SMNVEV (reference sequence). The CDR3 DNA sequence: TGTGCCAGCAGCCTATGGTCCACAGATACGCAGTATTTT. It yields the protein CASSLWSTDTQYF.

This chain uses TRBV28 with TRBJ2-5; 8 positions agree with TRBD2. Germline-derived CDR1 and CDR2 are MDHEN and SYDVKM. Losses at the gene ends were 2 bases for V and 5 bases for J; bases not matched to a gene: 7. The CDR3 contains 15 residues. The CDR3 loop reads CASSLPAGVAETQYF. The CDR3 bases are TGTGCCAGCAGTTTACCAGCGGGAGTCGCGGAGACCCAGTACTTC.

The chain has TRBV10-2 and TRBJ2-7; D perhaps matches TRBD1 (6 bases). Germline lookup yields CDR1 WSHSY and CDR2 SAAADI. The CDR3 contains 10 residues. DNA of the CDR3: TGCGGAAACAGGGTCCACGAGCAGTACTTC. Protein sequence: CGNRVHEQYF.

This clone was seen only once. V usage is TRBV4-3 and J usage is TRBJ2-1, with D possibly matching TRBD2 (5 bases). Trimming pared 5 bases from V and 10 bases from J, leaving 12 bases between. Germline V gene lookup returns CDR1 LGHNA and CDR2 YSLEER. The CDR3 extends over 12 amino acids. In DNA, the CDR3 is TGCGCCAGCAGCACCGGGGTGGGAGAGCAGTTCTTC. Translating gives CASSTGVGEQFF.

CDR3 residues: CASSLAGSGGDTQYF. CDR3 in DNA: TGTGCCAGCAGTTTAGCGGGAAGCGGTGGGGATACGCAGTATTTT. The chain links TRBV9 to TRBJ2-3; 8 bases line up with TRBD2. From germline, CDR1 is SGDLS and CDR2 YYNGEE. V was clipped by 5 bases and J by 6 bases; unmatched bases: 11. The CDR3 loop spans 15 amino acids.

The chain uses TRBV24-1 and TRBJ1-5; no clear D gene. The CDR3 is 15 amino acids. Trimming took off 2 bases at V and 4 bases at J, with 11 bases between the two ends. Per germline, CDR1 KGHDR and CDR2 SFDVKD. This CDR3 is CATSDSAGVNQPQHF. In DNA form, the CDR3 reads TGTGCCACCAGTGATTCCGCGGGAGTTAATCAGCCCCAGCATTTT.

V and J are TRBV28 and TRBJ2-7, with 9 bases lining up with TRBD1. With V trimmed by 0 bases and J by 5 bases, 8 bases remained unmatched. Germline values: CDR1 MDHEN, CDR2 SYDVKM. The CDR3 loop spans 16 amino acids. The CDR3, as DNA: TGTGCCAGCAGTTTATGGGCCGGACAGGGGCGGAACGAGCAGTACTTC. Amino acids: CASSLWAGQGRNEQYF. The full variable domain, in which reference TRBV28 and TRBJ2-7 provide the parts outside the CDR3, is DVKVTQSSRYLVKRTGEKVFLECVQDMDHENMFWYRQDPGLGLRLIYFSYDVKMKEKGDIPEGYSVSREKKERFSLILESASTNQTSMYLCASSLWAGQGRNEQYFGPGTRLTVT.

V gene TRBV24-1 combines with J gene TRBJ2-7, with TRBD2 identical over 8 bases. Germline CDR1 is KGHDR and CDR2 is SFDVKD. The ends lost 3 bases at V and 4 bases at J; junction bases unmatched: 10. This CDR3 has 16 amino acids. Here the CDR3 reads CATSDAAGGSFYEQYF. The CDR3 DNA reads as TGTGCCACCAGTGATGCCGCGGGGGGCTCCTTTTACGAGCAGTACTTC.

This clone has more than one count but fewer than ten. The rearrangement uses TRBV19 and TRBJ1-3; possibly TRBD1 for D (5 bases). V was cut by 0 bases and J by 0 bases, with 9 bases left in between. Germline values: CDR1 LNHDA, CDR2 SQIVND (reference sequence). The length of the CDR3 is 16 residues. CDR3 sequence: CASSIEGLSSGNTIYF. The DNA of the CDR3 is TGTGCCAGTAGTATAGAGGGACTGTCCTCTGGAAACACCATATATTTT.